Listed here are 27 T cell receptor beta chains from one sample, sequenced in a study of radiotherapy plus CTLA-4 blockade in lung cancer. Profiled with immunoSEQ multiplex PCR; TCRdb holds only in-frame clones, not every one. The table includes 70,000 to 90,000 clones, about four fifths detected once. This specimen consisted of peripheral blood, obtained from a patient treated with radiotherapy plus ipilimumab. These TCRs come from a human donor with non-small cell lung cancer whose response to radiotherapy plus ipilimumab could not be evaluated. Some clones in this sample may be carry-over from other donors' samples.

This chain uses TRBV30 with TRBJ1-4, with no clear D. The length of the CDR3 is 15 residues. Per the germline V gene, CDR1 is GTSNPN and CDR2 is SVGIG (reference sequence). The V and J ends lost 0 bases and 3 bases respectively, with 11 bases between them. The CDR3 loop is CAWSVQSGANEKLFF. CDR3 DNA sequence: TGTGCCTGGAGTGTACAATCAGGTGCTAATGAAAAACTGTTTTTT. Together with reference TRBV30 and TRBJ1-4, the CDR3 gives the full variable domain: SQTIHQWPATLVQPVGSPLSLECTVEGTSNPNLYWYRQAAGRGLQLLFYSVGIGQISSEVPQNLSASRPQDRQFILSSKKLLLSDSGFYLCAWSVQSGANEKLFFGSGTQLSVL.

In DNA form, the CDR3 reads TGCGCCAGCAGAGGGACAGCAACTAATGAAAAACTGTTTTTT. Encoded protein: CASRGTATNEKLFF. The V gene is TRBV5-1, the J gene TRBJ1-4; 7 bases are a match to TRBD1. V gave up 5 bases and J gave up 0 bases; unmatched junction bases: 1. The CDR3 is 14 amino acids. The germline CDR1 and CDR2 sequences are SGHRS and YFSETQ.

V gene TRBV5-1 combines with J gene TRBJ2-7; TRBD2 is a possible D gene (5 bases). The CDR3 runs to 13 residues. Germline CDR1 reads SGHRS; CDR2 reads YFSETQ. V lost 7 bases, J lost 4 bases, and 15 bases lay in between. The CDR3 is CASRSGDGYEQYF. CDR3 DNA: TGCGCCAGCCGCTCCGGGGATGGTTACGAGCAGTACTTC.

This clone appeared a few times. The V call is TRBV2, the J call TRBJ2-7, with D possibly TRBD1 on 5 matching bases. Germline CDR1 reads SNHLY; CDR2 reads FYNNEI. This CDR3 spans 13 amino acids. Trimming took off 1 base at V and 2 bases at J, with 6 bases between the two ends. The CDR3 loop is CASSEGQTYEQYF. Written as DNA, the CDR3 is TGTGCCAGCAGTGAAGGACAGACCTACGAGCAGTACTTC.

This clone was seen a handful of times. This sequence joins TRBV19 and TRBJ1-2; D may be TRBD1 (6 bases). Trimming removed 3 bases from V and 6 bases from J, with 11 bases in between. The CDR3 spans 13 residues. Per germline, CDR1 LNHDA and CDR2 SQIVND (reference sequence). The CDR3 DNA is TGTGCCAGTAGTATTGTGTCAGGGGATGGCTACACCTTC. Protein: CASSIVSGDGYTF. Looking up the rest from reference TRBV19 and TRBJ1-2 gives the full variable domain: DGGITQSPKYLFRKEGQNVTLSCEQNLNHDAMYWYRQDPGQGLRLIYYSQIVNDFQKGDIAEGYSVSREKKESFPLTVTSAQKNPTAFYLCASSIVSGDGYTFGSGTRLTVV.

The rearrangement uses TRBV29-1 and TRBJ2-1; 15 bases match TRBD2. CDR3 length: 15 residues. J was trimmed by 9 bases and V by 6 bases; bases with no gene match: 9. Germline CDR1 and CDR2: SQVTM and ANQGSEA. The chain's CDR3 is CSVIGTSGGRGEQFF. The CDR3, as DNA: TGCAGCGTCATCGGGACTAGCGGGGGGCGGGGTGAGCAGTTCTTC.

The rearrangement links TRBV5-4 to TRBJ2-5; 7 positions agree with TRBD1. CDR1 and CDR2 from the germline V gene are SGHNT and YYREEE (reference sequence). The CDR3 length is 13 residues. V trimming: 4 bases; J trimming: 4 bases; junction bases outside the gene matches: 4. In DNA, the CDR3 is TGTGCCAGCAGCGGGGACAGCCGAGAGACCCAGTACTTC. Translating gives CASSGDSRETQYF.

The CDR3 spells CASSVALRGRFSGANVLTF. CDR3 nucleotides: TGTGCCAGCAGCGTAGCTCTAAGGGGGCGATTCTCTGGGGCCAACGTCCTGACTTTC. The rearrangement joins TRBV9 to TRBJ2-6; 7 bases align to TRBD1. The CDR3 has 19 residues. The germline V gene has CDR1 SGDLS and CDR2 YYNGEE. The V gene end was trimmed by 0 bases and the J gene end by 0 bases; junction bases not matched to a gene: 9.

The chain uses TRBV6-1 and TRBJ1-2, with 7 bases lining up with TRBD1. Per the germline V gene, CDR1 is MNHNS and CDR2 is SASEGT. The V gene end was trimmed by 5 bases and the J gene end by 0 bases; junction bases not matched to a gene: 6. This CDR3 is built from 15 residues. The CDR3 DNA follows: TGTGCCAGCAGTCTCCGGGACAGATCTAACTATGGCTACACCTTC. It yields the protein CASSLRDRSNYGYTF.

The gene calls are TRBV4-3 and TRBJ1-6, with TRBD1 identical over 10 bases. The CDR3 is 16 amino acids. V dropped 2 bases and J dropped 10; count of bases not matched to a gene: 8. Looked up from germline, CDR1 is LGHNA and CDR2 is YSLEER. The CDR3 sequence: CASSQTGQGILSPLHF. The CDR3 DNA sequence: TGCGCCAGCAGCCAAACGGGACAGGGGATTTTGTCACCCCTCCACTTT.

This clone was recorded a few times. The chain is built from TRBV2 and TRBJ1-3, with D perhaps TRBD1 (5 bases). CDR3 size: 14 residues. CDR1 and CDR2 (germline): SNHLY, FYNNEI. V was trimmed by 3 bases and J by 3 bases, leaving 9 bases between them. The DNA for the CDR3 is TGTGCCAGCAGTGACAGGGCCATTGGAAACACCATATATTTT. Protein product: CASSDRAIGNTIYF.

This clone has a single count. This chain uses TRBV28 with TRBJ2-5; D may be TRBD1 (6 bases). The CDR3 length is 13 residues. Germline V gene lookup returns CDR1 MDHEN and CDR2 SYDVKM. V gave up 6 bases and J gave up 2 bases, with 10 bases separating them. The CDR3 loop is CASSRGRQETQYF. The CDR3 coding sequence is TGTGCCAGCAGCAGGGGAAGGCAAGAGACCCAGTACTTC.

The chain employs TRBV7-2 and TRBJ2-3; 10 nucleotides match TRBD1. From germline, CDR1 is SGHTA and CDR2 FQGNSA. The CDR3 sequence is 16 residues long. The trim removed 3 bases at V and 9 bases at J, leaving 12 bases unmatched. The CDR3 DNA reads as TGTGCCAGCAGCTTGTACTCTGGGACAGGGGAAGTCACGCAGTATTTT. Translating gives CASSLYSGTGEVTQYF.

The chain has TRBV29-1 and TRBJ2-3; 10 bases match TRBD1. This CDR3 is built from 12 residues. The junction had 8 bases not matched to a gene; V was cut back by 6 bases and J by 11 bases. Per the germline V gene, CDR1 is SQVTM and CDR2 is ANQGSEA. The CDR3 protein is CSVGQGVLGQYF. The CDR3 bases are TGCAGCGTCGGACAGGGGGTTCTCGGGCAGTATTTT.

This clone was observed once. Germline is not matched at one junction end, which may reflect a read error. This chain uses TRBV5-6 with TRBJ2-1, with a weak D call TRBD2 (5 bases). The CDR3 has 16 residues. Germline CDR1 and CDR2: SGHDT and YYEEEE. The CDR3: CASSLEGSDYYNEQLF. The DNA of the CDR3 is TGTGCCAGCAGCTTGGAGGGTAGCGATTACTACAATGAGCAGCTCTTC.

The rearrangement joins TRBV5-1 to TRBJ2-7, with 12 bases lining up with TRBD1. The CDR3 loop spans 16 amino acids. V lost 3 bases to trimming and J lost 4 bases; unmatched junction nucleotides: 8. Germline V gene data show CDR1 as SGHRS and CDR2 as YFSETQ. CDR3 sequence (DNA): TGCGCCAGCAGCTACTCACCGGGACAGGGGGCTTACGAGCAGTACTTC. The encoded protein is CASSYSPGQGAYEQYF. Together with reference TRBV5-1 and TRBJ2-7, the CDR3 gives the full variable domain: KAGVTQTPRYLIKTRGQQVTLSCSPISGHRSVSWYQQTPGQGLQFLFEYFSETQRNKGNFPGRFSGRQFSNSRSEMNVSTLELGDSALYLCASSYSPGQGAYEQYFGPGTRLTVT.

This rearrangement joins TRBV7-3 to TRBJ2-2, with 7 bases fitting TRBD1. Trimming cost V 4 bases and J 6 bases; bases outside gene matches: 5. The germline V gene has CDR1 SGHTA and CDR2 FQGTGA. The CDR3 consists of 14 residues. The DNA of the CDR3 is TGTGCCAGCAGCTCAACAGGGGATTCCGGGGAGCTGTTTTTT. Translated, it gives CASSSTGDSGELFF.

In its sample, this clone was seen a few times. The V call is TRBV7-9, the J call TRBJ1-1, with D possibly being TRBD1 (5 bases). The CDR3 length is 15 residues. V lost 1 base and J lost 1, with 10 bases in between. Germline V gene lookup returns CDR1 SEHNR and CDR2 FQNEAQ (reference sequence). For the CDR3, the DNA is TGTGCCAGCAGCTTAGGGGACTTTAGGAACACTGAAGCTTTCTTT. Translating gives CASSLGDFRNTEAFF.

The rearrangement joins TRBV28 to TRBJ2-5, with 7 nucleotides matching TRBD1. From germline, CDR1 is MDHEN and CDR2 SYDVKM. With V trimmed by 6 bases and J by 6 bases, 16 bases remained unmatched. This CDR3 is built from 16 residues. For the CDR3, the DNA is TGTGCCAGCAGCTCTGGGAAGGGGGCTGGCCCTAAGACCCAGTACTTC. As protein: CASSSGKGAGPKTQYF.

The chain links TRBV30 to TRBJ2-3; 9 bases fit TRBD2. CDR1 GTSNPN and CDR2 SVGIG come from the germline V gene (reference sequence). The CDR3 runs to 14 residues. V trimming: 4 bases; J trimming: 0 bases; junction bases outside the gene matches: 2. The CDR3 spells CAWTSGVSTDTQYF. The CDR3 DNA reads as TGTGCCTGGACTAGCGGGGTCAGCACAGATACGCAGTATTTT. Complete variable domain (other parts from reference TRBV30 and TRBJ2-3): SQTIHQWPATLVQPVGSPLSLECTVEGTSNPNLYWYRQAAGRGLQLLFYSVGIGQISSEVPQNLSASRPQDRQFILSSKKLLLSDSGFYLCAWTSGVSTDTQYFGPGTRLTVL.

The J gene is TRBJ2-6, the V gene TRBV11-2; 9 bases agree with TRBD2. Germline V CDR1 and CDR2: SGHAT, FQNNGV. The CDR3 runs to 15 residues. V shed 5 bases, J shed 2 bases, and the junction held 1 base outside the gene matches. As DNA, the CDR3 is TGTGCCAGCAGCGCGGGGGGGGCTGGGGCCAACGTCCTGACTTTC. Protein sequence: CASSAGGAGANVLTF. The variable domain in full, completed from reference TRBV11-2 and TRBJ2-6, reads EAGVAQSPRYKIIEKRQSVAFWCNPISGHATLYWYQQILGQGPKLLIQFQNNGVVDDSQLPKDRFSAERLKGVDSTLKIQPAKLEDSAVYLCASSAGGAGANVLTFGAGSRLTVL.

The sample holds a few counts of this clone. The chain combines TRBV14 with TRBJ1-3; D gene ambiguous. The CDR3 has 19 residues. The germline gives CDR1 SGHDN, CDR2 FVKESK. Trimming took 1 base from V and 0 from J, leaving 19 bases between them. The CDR3 here is CASSQVRYATAVSGNTIYF. DNA for the CDR3: TGTGCCAGCAGCCAAGTACGGTACGCGACGGCGGTCTCTGGAAACACCATATATTTT.

The V call is TRBV10-3, the J call TRBJ1-1, with D possibly matching TRBD1 (6 bases). The V end lost 3 bases, the J end lost 4 bases, and 12 bases lay between the germline ends. The CDR3 consists of 14 residues. Per germline, CDR1 ENHRY and CDR2 SYGVKD. CDR3 sequence reads: CAISDDGQSTEAFF. CDR3 DNA: TGTGCCATCAGTGATGATGGACAGTCCACTGAAGCTTTCTTT.

This clone was detected a few times. The chain recombines TRBV5-4 with TRBJ2-5; 8 positions match TRBD2. The length of the CDR3 is 16 residues. Germline lookup yields CDR1 SGHNT and CDR2 YYREEE (reference sequence). The V gene end was trimmed by 2 bases and the J gene end by 2 bases; junction bases not matched to a gene: 8. CDR3 protein: CASSLAGGGLQETQYF. The DNA for the CDR3 is TGTGCCAGCAGCTTAGCCGGGGGGGGACTACAAGAGACCCAGTACTTC.

This chain connects TRBV27 to TRBJ1-6; no clear D. Germline CDR1 and CDR2: MNHEY and SMNVEV (reference sequence). The CDR3 consists of 13 residues. The V end was cut by 3 bases, the J end by 5 bases, with 5 bases between. This chain's CDR3 is CASSFSDNSPLHF. The CDR3 region has the DNA TGTGCCAGCAGTTTTTCAGATAATTCACCCCTCCACTTT.

The chain employs TRBV4-3 and TRBJ1-2; D is perhaps TRBD1 (6 bases). Between the trimmed V and J ends, which lost 0 bases and 7 bases, there was a span of 15 bases. This CDR3 is 15 amino acids long. CDR1 and CDR2 (germline): LGHNA, YSLEER. CDR3 DNA: TGCGCCAGCAGCCAAGAAACGGGGGGGCATGGTGGCTACACCTTC. It codes for CASSQETGGHGGYTF.

The chain carries TRBV18 and TRBJ1-5; unclear D gene. V dropped 4 bases and J dropped 0 bases, with 13 bases sitting between them. Per germline, CDR1 KGHSH and CDR2 LQKENI. This CDR3 region has 16 residues. CDR3: CASSRSLGGSNQPQHF. DNA for the CDR3: TGTGCCAGCTCACGGTCTTTGGGAGGTAGCAATCAGCCCCAGCATTTT. The entire variable domain, with the rest obtained from reference TRBV18 and TRBJ1-5, is as follows: NAGVMQNPRHLVRRRGQEARLRCSPMKGHSHVYWYRQLPEEGLKFMVYLQKENIIDESGMPKERFSAEFPKEGPSILRIQQVVRGDSAAYFCASSRSLGGSNQPQHFGDGTRLSIL.